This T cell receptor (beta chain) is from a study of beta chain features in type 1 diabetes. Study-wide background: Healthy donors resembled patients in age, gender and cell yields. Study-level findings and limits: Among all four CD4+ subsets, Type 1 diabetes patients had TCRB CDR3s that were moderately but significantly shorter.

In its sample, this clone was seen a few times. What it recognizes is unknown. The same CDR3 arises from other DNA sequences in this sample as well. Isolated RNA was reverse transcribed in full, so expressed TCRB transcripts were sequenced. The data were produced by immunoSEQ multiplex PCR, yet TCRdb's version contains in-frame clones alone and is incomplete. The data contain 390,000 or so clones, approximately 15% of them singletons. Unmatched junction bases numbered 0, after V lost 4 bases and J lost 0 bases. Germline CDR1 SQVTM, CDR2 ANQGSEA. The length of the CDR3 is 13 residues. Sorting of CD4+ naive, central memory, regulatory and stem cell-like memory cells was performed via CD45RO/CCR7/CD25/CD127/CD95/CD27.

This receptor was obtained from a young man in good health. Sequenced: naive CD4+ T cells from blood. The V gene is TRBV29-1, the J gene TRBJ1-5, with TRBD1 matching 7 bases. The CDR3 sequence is CSVAGGSNQPQHF. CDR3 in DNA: TGCAGCGTTGCAGGGGGTAGCAATCAGCCCCAGCATTTT.